This passage covers 10 T cell receptor beta chains from one sample sequenced in a study of molecular identifiers for immune sequencing clone quantification. One entry per CDR3 protein, called by TCRdb with MiXCR from the PCR reads. The data hold some 97,000 distinct CDR3 sequences, with about 24% observed a single time. Specimen: naive CD8+ T cells from blood, with Jurkat cell RNA spiked in. Subset of the sample: FACS-sorted CD8+CD4-CCR7+CD45RA+ naive T cells. These receptors came from a human donor in good health. Some libraries in this study had Jurkat cell RNA spiked in.

The V gene is TRBV19, the J gene TRBJ1-1, with D perhaps matching TRBD1 (5 bases). Trimming shortened V by 3 bases and J by 6 bases, and 11 bases separated the two germline ends. The CDR3 has 13 amino acids. Germline V CDR1 and CDR2: LNHDA, SQIVND (reference sequence). Here the CDR3 DNA reads TGTGCCAGTAGTATTGGGGGAATCGCTGAAGCTTTCTTT. Translated: CASSIGGIAEAFF.

As for this clonotype: A much larger clone lies one base from this, so it may be a read error. The V and J genes are TRBV19 and TRBJ2-3; D may match TRBD1 or TRBD2 (5 bases each). The germline V gene has CDR1 LNHDA and CDR2 SQIVND (reference sequence). CDR3 size: 13 residues. Written as DNA, the CDR3 is TGTGCCAGTGGGACCGAGATTTCAGATACGCGGTATTTT. It specifies CASGTEISDTRYF. Full variable domain (rest looked up from reference TRBV19 and TRBJ2-3): DGGITQSPKYLFRKEGQNVTLSCEQNLNHDAMYWYRQDPGQGLRLIYYSQIVNDFQKGDIAEGYSVSREKKESFPLTVTSAQKNPTAFYLCASGTEISDTRYFGPGTRLTVL.

Regarding this clonotype: A much larger clone differs by one base, so this may be a read error. The rearrangement links TRBV7-9 to TRBJ2-2; 10 positions agree with TRBD2. V lost 3 bases, J lost 4 bases, and 2 bases stayed unmatched. Germline CDR1 SEHNR, CDR2 FQNEAQ (reference sequence). The CDR3 contains 15 residues. Here the CDR3 DNA reads TGTGCCAGCAGCTTCAGACTAGCGGGCACCGGGGAGCTGTTTTTT. Its translation: CASSFRLAGTGELFF.

This clonotype was picked up one time. One end of the junction fails to match germline, which may point to a read error. The rearrangement joins TRBV9 to TRBJ2-5; D gene unclear. CDR1 SGDLS and CDR2 YYNGEE come from the germline V gene. The CDR3 is 11 residues long. CDR3 residues: CASGVGETQYF. Written as DNA, the CDR3 is TGTGCCAGCGGCGTAGGAGAGACCCAGTACTTC.

This clonotype was found a few times. Since a much larger clone is just one base distant, this may be a read error. The rearrangement links TRBV27 to TRBJ2-6; D is possibly TRBD1 (5 bases). Looked up from germline, CDR1 is MNHEY and CDR2 is SMNVEV (reference sequence). The CDR3 is 15 residues long. The CDR3 protein is CANSLGVTGANVLTF. DNA of the CDR3: TGTGCCAACAGTTTAGGGGTTACTGGGGCCAACGTCCTGACTTTC. Full variable domain (remainder filled in from reference TRBV27 and TRBJ2-6): EAQVTQNPRYLITVTGKKLTVTCSQNMNHEYMSWYRQDPGLGLRQIYYSMNVEVTDKGDVPEGYKVSRKEKRNFPLILESPSPNQTSLYFCANSLGVTGANVLTFGAGSRLTVL.

The gene calls are TRBV10-3 and TRBJ2-7; D is possibly TRBD1 or TRBD2 (6 bases each). The V end lost 2 bases, the J end lost 9 bases, and 14 bases lay between the germline ends. The CDR3 is 13 amino acids. The germline V gene has CDR1 ENHRY and CDR2 SYGVKD. The CDR3 reads CAISEPGGSAQYF. For the CDR3, the DNA is TGTGCCATCAGTGAGCCCGGGGGCTCCGCGCAGTACTTC.

This clonotype has at least ten counts. This sequence joins TRBV28 and TRBJ2-6; D uncertain. Germline V gene sequence: CDR1 MDHEN, CDR2 SYDVKM. The CDR3 length is 14 residues. The V end was cut by 3 bases, the J end by 3 bases, with 6 bases between. The CDR3 DNA is TGTGCCAGCAGTTTGATCGATGGGGCCAACGTCCTGACTTTC. It encodes CASSLIDGANVLTF.

This clonotype was observed many times. J is TRBJ1-1 and V is TRBV4-3; tentatively, D is TRBD1 (6 bases). The germline gives CDR1 LGHNA, CDR2 YSLEER. Trimming removed 4 bases at V and 4 bases at J, with 10 bases between. CDR3 size: 13 residues. This CDR3 reads CASSPTGLTEAFF. CDR3 DNA: TGCGCCAGCAGCCCAACAGGGCTCACTGAAGCTTTCTTT.

This clonotype was counted at least ten times. J is TRBJ2-5 and V is TRBV29-1; D ambiguous. This CDR3 comprises 11 residues. The germline V gene encodes CDR1 SQVTM and CDR2 ANQGSEA. Trimming removed 3 bases at V and 4 bases at J, with 6 bases between. The CDR3 here is CSVEVRETQYF. The CDR3 DNA is TGCAGCGTTGAGGTGCGAGAGACCCAGTACTTC.

The sample holds a few counts of this clonotype. The chain is built from TRBV4-1 and TRBJ2-7; D not certain. The germline gives CDR1 MGHRA, CDR2 YSYEKL. The CDR3 covers 14 residues. V dropped 0 bases and J dropped 1 base, with 7 bases sitting between them. The chain's CDR3 is CASSQEGTSYEQYF. CDR3 coding DNA: TGCGCCAGCAGCCAAGAGGGCACTTCCTACGAGCAGTACTTC.